Listed here is a single T cell receptor beta chain. Its antigen target is currently unknown. It has no much larger one-base neighbor in the sample; base qualities were not kept. The immunoSEQ Assay was used to immunosequence TCRbeta CDR3 regions from genomic DNA. Before high-throughput sequencing, the genomic DNA was amplified using bias-controlled multiplex PCR. The paper's data handling went like this. To quantify the absolute abundance of each unique TCRbeta CDR3 region, the sequences were collapsed and filtered. Clonality, defined as 1 minus Pielou's evenness, was calculated using only productive rearrangements. A previously published method was used to identify clones with significantly greater frequencies in on-treatment samples than in baseline samples. TCRdb obtained this table from immuneACCESS and retained in-frame rearrangements with V and J assigned. These tables miss some clones; where compared with another copy, unresolved V genes account for less than half of the shortfall, and the remainder is unexplained. The DNA was the basis for D and trimming; V, J and clone size are from that table. Here the sample has over 10,000 clones; roughly 72% occur a single time. Around 25% of the sample belongs to the ten largest clones.

This entry belongs to a study of sequential checkpoint blockade in melanoma (dated by TCRdb to the late 2010s). As for the study more broadly: Using 1:1 randomization, the trial assigned patients either to first-line nivolumab followed by ipilimumab (arm A) or to ipilimumab followed by nivolumab (arm B). Maintenance nivolumab was given following each of the two trial sequences.

Reading the label with the study, this specimen's treatment or condition is: randomized to nivolumab then ipilimumab (arm A) or the reverse (arm B). No trial patient had received prior DNA-damaging chemotherapy. Live CD3+CD8+ cells negative for CD19 and CD56 were sorted from thawed PBMCs on a FACS Aria II flow cytometer. The samples were obtained from melanoma patients enrolled in CheckMate 064, an open-label, randomized phase II trial testing sequential checkpoint blockade. Peripheral blood mononuclear cells were collected by leukapheresis, purified with Ficoll-Paque, and frozen in human serum with roughly 10% DMSO. Immediately after sorting, the purity of the sorted blood CD3+CD8+ cells was confirmed to be >98%, and DNA was then extracted. Beyond this particular receptor, the publication reports: The model for predicting response that combines TCR metrics with mutation burden needs to be validated in larger, independent patient cohorts.

Reading from cysteine to phenylalanine, the CDR3 counts 12 amino acids. Of all the DNA, just the CDR3 is kept, 36 bases in frame from base 1. Per the germline V gene, SGHNT is the CDR1 and YENEEA is the CDR2. Between the V and J ends, shortened by 2 bases and 6 bases respectively, the junction contains 7 bases. The specimen comprised CD8+ T cells sorted from blood (inferred from file names), sampled from a patient given nivolumab and ipilimumab in sequence. The TCR originated in a human donor with melanoma. The chain links TRBV11-3 with TRBJ2-5; the D gene cannot be named for sure. This receptor carries the CDR3 CASSLSTKTQYF. The DNA reads as follows: TGTGCCAGCAGCTTATCTACCAAGACCCAGTACTTC. The CDR3 plus the reference TRBV11-3 and TRBJ2-5 genes for the other parts give the full variable domain: EAGVVQSPRYKIIEKKQPVAFWCNPISGHNTLYWYLQNLGQGPELLIRYENEEAVDDSQLPKDRFSAERLKGVDSTLKIQPAELGDSAVYLCASSLSTKTQYFGPGTRLLVL.